One and the same sample provided the 27 T cell receptor beta chains below, sequenced in a study of blood T cell repertoires in COVID-19. Sequencing used immunoSEQ multiplex PCR; TCRdb keeps in-frame clones, though not all of them. The sample holds some 250,000 clones, about four fifths seen once. The specimen sequenced was peripheral blood. The receptors derive from a woman over 75 with COVID-19, enrolled during active disease.

The rearrangement links TRBV12-3 or TRBV12-4 to TRBJ1-3; D not certain. V gave up 6 bases and J gave up 1 base, with 7 bases separating them. There are 13 residues in the CDR3. CDR3 amino acids: CASSPLSGNTIYF. CDR3 in DNA: TGTGCCAGCAGCCCTCTTTCTGGAAACACCATATATTTT.

The chain has TRBV19 and TRBJ2-6; the D gene is possibly TRBD1 (6 bases). This CDR3 has 18 residues. The germline V gene encodes CDR1 LNHDA and CDR2 SQIVND (reference sequence). V lost 4 bases, J lost 0 bases, and 16 bases lay in between. The CDR3 bases are TGTGCCAGTAGTAAAACAGGGATTTCCCTCTCTGGGGCCAACGTCCTGACTTTC. This translates into CASSKTGISLSGANVLTF. Drawing the rest from reference TRBV19 and TRBJ2-6, the complete variable domain is DGGITQSPKYLFRKEGQNVTLSCEQNLNHDAMYWYRQDPGQGLRLIYYSQIVNDFQKGDIAEGYSVSREKKESFPLTVTSAQKNPTAFYLCASSKTGISLSGANVLTFGAGSRLTVL.

V gene TRBV11-3 combines with J gene TRBJ2-3; 10 positions match TRBD1. The ends lost 5 bases at V and 4 bases at J; junction bases unmatched: 6. This CDR3 contains 15 residues. Per germline, CDR1 SGHNT and CDR2 YENEEA. Here the CDR3 reads CASSRGQGGSDTQYF. CDR3 DNA sequence: TGTGCCAGCAGCCGCGGACAGGGGGGATCAGATACGCAGTATTTT. Complete variable domain (other parts from reference TRBV11-3 and TRBJ2-3): EAGVVQSPRYKIIEKKQPVAFWCNPISGHNTLYWYLQNLGQGPELLIRYENEEAVDDSQLPKDRFSAERLKGVDSTLKIQPAELGDSAVYLCASSRGQGGSDTQYFGPGTRLTVL.

The chain links TRBV18 to TRBJ2-1; D perhaps matches TRBD2 (7 bases). The germline V gene encodes CDR1 KGHSH and CDR2 LQKENI. The CDR3 length is 17 residues. Trimming took off 2 bases at V and 2 bases at J, with 16 bases between the two ends. This CDR3 reads CASSPMKGEGAYNEQFF. For the CDR3, the DNA is TGTGCCAGCTCACCAATGAAAGGGGAGGGGGCCTACAATGAGCAGTTCTTC.

The chain links TRBV3-1 (or the pseudogene TRBV3-2) to TRBJ1-4; 7 bases map to TRBD1. This CDR3 has 15 amino acids. J lost 3 bases, V lost 4 bases, and 5 bases had no gene match. The V gene's germline CDR1 is LGHDT and CDR2 YNNKEL (reference sequence). For the CDR3, the DNA is TGTGCCAGCAGCCCGTCCAGGGGGGCTAATGAAAAACTGTTTTTT. As protein: CASSPSRGANEKLFF.

The CDR3 spells CASSPTGGDNEQFF. CDR3 nucleotide sequence: TGCGCCAGCAGCCCAACGGGAGGGGACAATGAGCAGTTCTTC. This chain connects TRBV10-1 to TRBJ2-1; 8 nucleotides match TRBD2. This CDR3 contains 14 residues. Germline V gene sequence: CDR1 WNHNN, CDR2 SYGVQD (reference sequence). Germline trimming cut 6 bases from V and 5 bases from J; bases unmatched to any gene: 6.

The gene calls are TRBV3-1 (or the pseudogene TRBV3-2) and TRBJ1-1; no definite D call. V was trimmed by 4 bases and J by 5 bases, leaving 14 bases between them. The CDR3 spans 14 residues. Germline V gene lookup returns CDR1 LGHDT and CDR2 YNNKEL (reference sequence). The CDR3 loop reads CASSPMGGWTEAFF. Written as DNA, the CDR3 is TGTGCCAGCAGCCCCATGGGAGGATGGACTGAAGCTTTCTTT.

This clone was found a few times. This chain joins TRBV28 and TRBJ1-2, with D unclear. V dropped 5 bases and J dropped 4 bases, with 5 bases sitting between them. Germline lookup yields CDR1 MDHEN and CDR2 SYDVKM. This CDR3 is built from 11 residues. In DNA form, the CDR3 reads TGTGCCAGCAGTCCGGGCTATGGCTACACCTTC. Translation: CASSPGYGYTF.

The gene calls are TRBV10-3 and TRBJ2-3; 9 bases match TRBD1. This CDR3 has 15 amino acids. Germline V gene sequence: CDR1 ENHRY, CDR2 SYGVKD. After removal of 7 bases from V and 6 bases from J, the junction contained 11 bases not matched to a gene. CDR3 sequence: CAITHGTGSSDTQYF. In nucleotides, the CDR3 is TGTGCCATCACCCACGGGACAGGGTCGTCGGATACGCAGTATTTT.

This chain connects TRBV5-1 to TRBJ1-2; 7 bases agree with TRBD1. Trimming removed 1 base from V and 7 bases from J; junction bases left unmatched: 4. CDR3 length equals 13 residues. The germline CDR1 and CDR2 sequences are SGHRS and YFSETQ. CDR3 residues: CASSLQGESGYTF. The DNA for the CDR3 is TGCGCCAGCAGCTTGCAGGGGGAGAGTGGCTACACCTTC.

The chain combines TRBV4-1 with TRBJ1-6, with 7 bases aligning to TRBD1. The CDR3 length is 17 residues. Germline V gene sequence: CDR1 MGHRA, CDR2 YSYEKL. The J segment lost 8 bases and the V segment lost 4 bases, leaving 14 bases of the junction unmatched. This CDR3 is CASSRRQGANFHSPLHF. The DNA for the CDR3 is TGCGCCAGCAGCCGTAGACAGGGAGCAAACTTCCATTCACCCCTCCACTTT.

This rearrangement joins TRBV11-3 to TRBJ2-7, with 7 bases fitting TRBD2. Germline-derived CDR1 and CDR2 are SGHNT and YENEEA. The CDR3 spans 16 residues. The V and J ends lost 1 base and 3 bases, in that order; junction bases with no gene match: 9. CDR3 nucleotides: TGTGCCAGCAGCTTAGTACCGGGACTATTGATCTACGAGCAGTACTTC. Amino acid sequence: CASSLVPGLLIYEQYF.

The chain recombines TRBV20-1 with TRBJ2-1, with D possibly being TRBD2 (6 bases). Germline loops: CDR1 DFQATT, CDR2 SNEGSKA (reference sequence). V was shortened by 3 bases and J by 4 bases, with 13 bases between the two germline ends. There are 14 residues in the CDR3. The CDR3 sequence: CSASRGNSYNEQFF. The CDR3 DNA reads as TGCAGTGCTAGTCGCGGGAATAGTTACAATGAGCAGTTCTTC.

The rearrangement joins TRBV30 to TRBJ1-2, with D hard to call. Trimming cost V 2 bases and J 8 bases, with 15 bases left between them. Germline CDR1 reads GTSNPN; CDR2 reads SVGIG (reference sequence). There are 13 residues in the CDR3. Written as DNA, the CDR3 is TGTGCCTGGAGTCCTCAGGAGGGAACCGGCTACACCTTC. This encodes CAWSPQEGTGYTF.

This chain links TRBV5-6 with TRBJ2-7; 8 positions match TRBD1. This CDR3 has 13 amino acids. Germline V gene sequence: CDR1 SGHDT, CDR2 YYEEEE. The junction had 8 bases not matched to a gene; V was cut back by 5 bases and J by 7 bases. The CDR3 DNA follows: TGTGCCAGCAGTTCCGACAGGGACAGGGAGCAGTACTTC. Translation gives CASSSDRDREQYF.

The chain is built from TRBV19 and TRBJ1-1; D is undetermined. Trimming cost V 5 bases and J 0 bases, with 7 bases left between them. The CDR3 is 13 amino acids. Germline loops: CDR1 LNHDA, CDR2 SQIVND (reference sequence). CDR3 DNA sequence: TGTGCCAGTAGTGGGCAGCTGAACACTGAAGCTTTCTTT. Residues: CASSGQLNTEAFF.

This chain links TRBV7-8 with TRBJ2-3; D may be TRBD1 (5 bases). Trimming removed 5 bases from V and 0 bases from J, with 15 bases in between. CDR1 and CDR2 (germline): SGHVS, FQNEAQ. CDR3 length equals 16 residues. The CDR3 DNA reads TGTGCCAGCAGCCTCAGACAGAGGTTCAGCACAGATACGCAGTATTTT. This codes for CASSLRQRFSTDTQYF.

Comments on this clone: The identical CDR3 is also encoded by other nucleotide sequences in the sample. The chain couples TRBV11-1 to TRBJ1-1; D is ambiguous. The CDR3 contains 13 residues. The V end was cut by 3 bases, the J end by 0 bases, with 5 bases between. Looked up from germline, CDR1 is SGHAT and CDR2 is FQDESV (reference sequence). CDR3 nucleotides: TGTGCCAGCAGCTTGGGCTTGAACACTGAAGCTTTCTTT. Protein product: CASSLGLNTEAFF.

V usage is TRBV2 and J usage is TRBJ1-5; D is possibly TRBD1 (6 bases). The germline V and J ends were trimmed by 7 bases and 3 bases, with 22 bases remaining between them. Germline values: CDR1 SNHLY, CDR2 FYNNEI. The CDR3 loop spans 17 amino acids. CDR3: CASTQRYYRVDNQPQHF. The CDR3 DNA sequence: TGTGCCAGCACCCAGAGGTATTACAGGGTGGACAATCAGCCCCAGCATTTT.

This clone showed up many times. This chain uses TRBV9 with TRBJ2-1; TRBD2 matches 13 bases. Germline CDR1 is SGDLS and CDR2 is YYNGEE. The CDR3 has 16 residues. V trimming: 3 bases; J trimming: 6 bases; junction bases outside the gene matches: 6. Here the CDR3 DNA reads TGTGCCAGCAGCGCCCATACTAGCGGGAGGGCCAATGAGCAGTTCTTC. Encoded protein: CASSAHTSGRANEQFF.

This clone has a handful of counts. J is TRBJ1-6 and V is TRBV30; D perhaps matches TRBD1 (5 bases). CDR3 length equals 12 residues. Germline V lookup: CDR1 GTSNPN, CDR2 SVGIG (reference sequence). Between the trimmed V and J ends, which lost 5 bases and 9 bases, there was a span of 11 bases. The CDR3 coding sequence is TGTGCCTGGTCAAACGGGGGTTCACCCCTCCACTTT. It is translated as CAWSNGGSPLHF.

This clone has a count of ten or more. CDR3 nucleotide sequence: TGTGCCTGGAATCCCAGCGGGGGGAGCACAGATACGCAGTATTTT. Translation gives CAWNPSGGSTDTQYF. This chain uses TRBV30 with TRBJ2-3; 9 bases match TRBD2. J gave up 0 bases and V 4 bases, and 5 bases lay outside the gene matches. This CDR3 is built from 15 residues. The germline CDR1 and CDR2 sequences are GTSNPN and SVGIG (reference sequence).

Concerning this clone itself: Other nucleotide sequences in the sample specify the same CDR3. This chain connects TRBV7-2 to TRBJ1-1; D might be TRBD1 (5 bases). Trimming removed 6 bases from V and 2 bases from J, with 10 bases in between. Germline V lookup: CDR1 SGHTA, CDR2 FQGNSA. This CDR3 has 13 amino acids. This CDR3 is CASSSQGNTEAFF. CDR3 nucleotides: TGTGCCAGCAGTTCGCAGGGAAACACTGAAGCTTTCTTT.

The chain employs TRBV11-2 and TRBJ1-2; D might be TRBD1 (5 bases). V lost 5 bases and J lost 7, with 14 bases in between. The CDR3 has 13 residues. CDR1 is SGHAT and CDR2 is FQNNGV in the germline V gene. The CDR3 DNA reads TGTGCCAGCAGCGCGACAGAGATGAGTGGCTACACCTTC. Translation gives CASSATEMSGYTF.

J is TRBJ2-7 and V is TRBV7-8; a possible D gene is TRBD1 (5 bases). The germline V gene has CDR1 SGHVS and CDR2 FQNEAQ. V shed 1 base and J shed 10 bases, with 17 bases lying between them. The CDR3 loop spans 14 amino acids. The CDR3 loop is CASSLGLQGIGQYF. CDR3 DNA sequence: TGTGCCAGCAGCTTAGGGCTGCAGGGCATCGGACAGTACTTC.

This chain links TRBV3-1 (or the pseudogene TRBV3-2) with TRBJ1-2, with 8 bases identical to TRBD1. This CDR3 spans 15 amino acids. The germline gives CDR1 LGHDT, CDR2 YNNKEL (reference sequence). The trim removed 3 bases at V and 2 bases at J, leaving 5 bases unmatched. The CDR3 coding sequence is TGTGCCAGCAGCCAGTGGTACAGGGGGAACTATGGCTACACCTTC. Its translation is CASSQWYRGNYGYTF.

The V call is TRBV7-9, the J call TRBJ1-4; D not resolved. The CDR3 runs 14 residues. Germline V lookup: CDR1 SEHNR, CDR2 FQNEAQ (reference sequence). V was trimmed by 1 base and J by 6 bases, leaving 9 bases between them. The CDR3 protein is CASSLDSSHEKLFF. The CDR3, as DNA: TGTGCCAGCAGCTTAGACAGTTCTCATGAAAAACTGTTTTTT. Full variable domain (missing parts from reference TRBV7-9 and TRBJ1-4): DTGVSQNPRHKITKRGQNVTFRCDPISEHNRLYWYRQTLGQGPEFLTYFQNEAQLEKSRLLSDRFSAERPKGSFSTLEIQRTEQGDSAMYLCASSLDSSHEKLFFGSGTQLSVL.